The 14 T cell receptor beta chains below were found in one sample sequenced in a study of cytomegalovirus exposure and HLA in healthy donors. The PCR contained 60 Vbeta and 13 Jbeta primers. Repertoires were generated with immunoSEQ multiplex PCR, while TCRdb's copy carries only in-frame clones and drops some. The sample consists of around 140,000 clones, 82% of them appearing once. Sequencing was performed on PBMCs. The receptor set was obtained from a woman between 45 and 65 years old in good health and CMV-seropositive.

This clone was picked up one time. The DNA of the CDR3 is TGTGCCAGCAGCCCCCAGGGGACAAGGCAAGAGACCCAGTACTTC. It codes for CASSPQGTRQETQYF. The rearrangement joins TRBV7-9 to TRBJ2-5, with a tentative D call TRBD1 (6 bases). This CDR3 comprises 15 residues. Trimming took off 5 bases at V and 2 bases at J, with 15 bases between the two ends. Germline CDR1 is SEHNR and CDR2 is FQNEAQ (reference sequence).

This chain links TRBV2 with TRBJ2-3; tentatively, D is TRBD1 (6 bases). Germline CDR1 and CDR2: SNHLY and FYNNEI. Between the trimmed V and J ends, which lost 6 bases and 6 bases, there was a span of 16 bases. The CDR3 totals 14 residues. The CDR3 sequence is CASSPEGVGDTQYF. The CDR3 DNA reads TGTGCCAGCAGCCCTGAGGGGGTAGGGGATACGCAGTATTTT.

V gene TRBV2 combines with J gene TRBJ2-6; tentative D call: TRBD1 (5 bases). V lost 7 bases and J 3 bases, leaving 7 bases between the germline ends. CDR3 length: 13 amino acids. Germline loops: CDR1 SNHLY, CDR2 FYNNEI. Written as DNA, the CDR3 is TGTGCCAGCAAAGGGGTTGGGGCCAACGTCCTGACTTTC. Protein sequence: CASKGVGANVLTF. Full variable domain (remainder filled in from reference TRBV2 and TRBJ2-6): EPEVTQTPSHQVTQMGQEVILRCVPISNHLYFYWYRQILGQKVEFLVSFYNNEISEKSEIFDDQFSVERPDGSNFTLKIRSTKLEDSAMYFCASKGVGANVLTFGAGSRLTVL.

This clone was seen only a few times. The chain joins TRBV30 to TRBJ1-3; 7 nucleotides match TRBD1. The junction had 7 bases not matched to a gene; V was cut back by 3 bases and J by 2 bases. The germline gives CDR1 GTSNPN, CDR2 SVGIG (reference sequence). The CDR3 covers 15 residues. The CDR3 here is CAWSPTGVPGNTIYF. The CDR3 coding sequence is TGTGCCTGGAGCCCAACAGGGGTGCCTGGAAACACCATATATTTT.

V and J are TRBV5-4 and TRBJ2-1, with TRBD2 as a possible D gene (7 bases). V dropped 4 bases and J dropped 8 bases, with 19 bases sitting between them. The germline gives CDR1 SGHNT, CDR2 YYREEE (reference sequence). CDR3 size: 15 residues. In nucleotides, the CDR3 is TGTGCCAGCAGCCTCGGAGGGAGGGGGGGAGATGAGCAGTTCTTC. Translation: CASSLGGRGGDEQFF.

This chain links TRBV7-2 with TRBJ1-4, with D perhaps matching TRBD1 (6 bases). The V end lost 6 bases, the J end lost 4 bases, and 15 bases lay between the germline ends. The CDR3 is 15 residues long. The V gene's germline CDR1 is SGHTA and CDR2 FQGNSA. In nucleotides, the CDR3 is TGTGCCAGCAGGAAACAGGGCCTTTATAATGAAAAACTGTTTTTT. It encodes CASRKQGLYNEKLFF.

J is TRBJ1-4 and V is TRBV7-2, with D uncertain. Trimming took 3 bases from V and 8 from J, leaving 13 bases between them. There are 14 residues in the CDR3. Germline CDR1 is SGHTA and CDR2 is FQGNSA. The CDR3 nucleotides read TGTGCCAGCAGCTTGGGGAGGGAGGAGGAAAAACTGTTTTTT. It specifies CASSLGREEEKLFF.

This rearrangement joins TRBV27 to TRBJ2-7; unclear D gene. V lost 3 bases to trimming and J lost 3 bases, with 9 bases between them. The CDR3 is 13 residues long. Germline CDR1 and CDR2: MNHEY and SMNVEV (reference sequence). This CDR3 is CASSLSRNYEQYF. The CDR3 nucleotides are TGTGCCAGCAGTTTGAGCAGGAACTACGAGCAGTACTTC.

This chain's CDR3 is CASSQGSEAFF. Here the CDR3 DNA reads TGTGCCAGCAGTCAGGGGTCCGAAGCTTTCTTT. The V call is TRBV6-5, the J call TRBJ1-1, with a weak D call TRBD1 (6 bases). The CDR3 is 11 amino acids. CDR1 and CDR2 from the germline V gene are MNHEY and SVGAGI. Trimming removed 5 bases at V and 8 bases at J, with 9 bases between.

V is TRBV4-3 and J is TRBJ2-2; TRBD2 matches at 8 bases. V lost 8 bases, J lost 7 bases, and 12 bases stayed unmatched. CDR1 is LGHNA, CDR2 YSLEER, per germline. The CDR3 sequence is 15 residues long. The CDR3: CASGVYGGGGGELFF. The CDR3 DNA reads TGCGCCAGCGGGGTGTACGGGGGGGGAGGCGGGGAGCTGTTTTTT.

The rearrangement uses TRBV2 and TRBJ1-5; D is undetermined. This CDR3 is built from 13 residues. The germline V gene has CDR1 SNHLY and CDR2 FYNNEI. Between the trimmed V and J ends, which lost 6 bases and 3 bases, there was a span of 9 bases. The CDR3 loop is CASRRGLNQPQHF. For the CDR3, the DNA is TGTGCCAGCAGACGAGGTCTCAATCAGCCCCAGCATTTT.

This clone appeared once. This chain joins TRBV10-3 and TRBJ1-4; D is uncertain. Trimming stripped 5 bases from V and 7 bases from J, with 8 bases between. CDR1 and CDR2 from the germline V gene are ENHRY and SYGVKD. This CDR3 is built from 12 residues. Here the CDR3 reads CAISSGIEKLFF. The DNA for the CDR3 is TGTGCCATCAGTTCGGGGATTGAAAAACTGTTTTTT.

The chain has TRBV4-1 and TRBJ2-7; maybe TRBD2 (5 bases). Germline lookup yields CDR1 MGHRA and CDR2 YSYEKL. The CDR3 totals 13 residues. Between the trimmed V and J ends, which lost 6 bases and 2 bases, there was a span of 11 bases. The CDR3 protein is CASSRGLPYEQYF. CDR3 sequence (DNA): TGCGCCAGCAGTAGAGGACTCCCCTACGAGCAGTACTTC.

CDR3 bases: TGTGCCAGCAGCAAGCCTCGAATACTCCTAGCTAACTATGGCTACACCTTC. This codes for CASSKPRILLANYGYTF. This chain links TRBV21-1 with TRBJ1-2. TRBV21-1 is designated a pseudogene. CDR3 length: 17 amino acids.